This T cell receptor beta chain was sequenced in a study of blood T cell repertoires in COVID-19. Sequencing was performed with immunoSEQ multiplex PCR; in TCRdb, only in-frame clones are kept and a portion is missing. This table has approximately 260,000 clones, about 90% appearing once. The CDR3 contains 15 residues. Trimming took 7 bases from V and 0 from J; bases not matched to a gene: 8. Per germline, CDR1 WNHNN and CDR2 SYGVQD (reference sequence). Sequenced sample: PBMCs or T cells enriched from blood (not recorded which). The TCR originated in a woman aged 40 to 49 with acute COVID-19. The chain combines TRBV10-1 with TRBJ1-1, with 7 positions matching TRBD1. The CDR3 is CASNRQGQLNTEAFF. The CDR3 coding sequence is TGCGCCAGCAATCGACAGGGCCAACTGAACACTGAAGCTTTCTTT.